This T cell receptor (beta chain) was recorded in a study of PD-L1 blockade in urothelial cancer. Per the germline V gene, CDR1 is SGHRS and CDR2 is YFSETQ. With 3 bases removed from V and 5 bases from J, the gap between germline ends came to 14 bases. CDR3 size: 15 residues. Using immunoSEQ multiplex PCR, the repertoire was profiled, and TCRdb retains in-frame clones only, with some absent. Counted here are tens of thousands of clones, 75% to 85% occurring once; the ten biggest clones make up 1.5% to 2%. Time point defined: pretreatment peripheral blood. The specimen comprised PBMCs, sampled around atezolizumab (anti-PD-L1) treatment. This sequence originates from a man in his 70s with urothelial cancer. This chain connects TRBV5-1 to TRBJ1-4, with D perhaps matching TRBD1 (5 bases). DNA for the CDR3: TGCGCCAGCAGCTGGTCGTCAGGGAACAATGAAAAACTGTTTTTT. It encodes CASSWSSGNNEKLFF.